What follows describes a single T cell receptor (beta chain). This clone was seen more than once but under ten times. It lacks a known antigen. Qualities for individual bases were not recorded, and no much larger clone is one base off. This CDR3 is also generated by other DNA sequences in the sample. This entry belongs to a study of cytomegalovirus exposure and HLA in healthy donors (dated 2017 in TCRdb). Regarding the research as a whole: In an earlier analysis of approximately 500 of the donors, 276 Gb of sequence data and 100 million or so unique TCR beta sequences from about 190 million T cells were reported. An early release that covered more than 550 HLA-typed donors contained around 300 gigabases of sequencing data and about 93 million unique TCR sequences. The genetic ancestry cluster associated with self-reported Caucasian donors included roughly four fifths of the roughly 390 genotyped donors. The study aimed to test whether signatures of past pathogen exposure could be identified by cataloging public T cell receptors. The study profiled the T cell repertoires of fewer than 850 subjects by immunosequencing and related them to cytomegalovirus serostatus. A separate validation cohort of some 130 different subjects was used in addition to the roughly 670-subject first cohort. The study combined high-throughput TCR immunosequencing, statistical association of individual TCRs with disease status, and machine learning to predict cytomegalovirus infection status. A later analysis re-examined previously published TCR beta repertoires from more than 650 donors and added high-resolution HLA genotyping to investigate patterns of TCR occurrence. Rather than using new phenotypic data, the later analysis identified candidate immune exposures from TCR beta sequences and from how often those sequences occurred across donors. In an earlier analysis of around 540 of the donors, high-throughput TCR beta sequencing was used to judge whether each TCR beta V gene segment behaved as functional or pseudogenic. Alongside the repertoire data, information on donor age, sex, ethnicity and CMV serostatus was compiled. In a later genetic analysis, genome-wide SNP genotypes for about 65% of the 666 donors were used, and that subset was treated as a discovery cohort. All discovery cohort repertoires had been generated on a single sequencing platform. Both class I and class II loci were covered by HLA typing, at four-digit resolution. Typing coverage varied by locus: about 620-640 donors for A, B, C, DRB1 and DQB1; approximately 520 for DQA1; 606 for DPA1; approximately 450 for DPB1. Four or five DR-DQ haplotypes were handled as single units for association and clustering because linkage in the cohort was strong. Among approximately 370 genotyped donors of the cohort, an average of approximately 220,000 unique TCR beta nucleotide sequences was sequenced per donor, of which 15% to 20% were non-productive. Study-level results and caveats: Correlated functional status among segregating V segments might be attributable to linkage disequilibrium, but an unknown experimental factor could not be ruled out. When HLA alleles, especially DR and DQ, strongly co-occurred, TCR associations were difficult to assign to individual alleles. According to a later analysis, TCR association rates differed among HLA loci, with DRB1 alleles showing the most associated TCRs and HLA-C alleles showing the fewest. Immune exposure information for the cohort was limited to CMV serostatus. In a later analysis, most CMV-associated TCR beta chains were found to appear HLA-restricted, with HLA associations seemingly driven largely by CMV exposure. A total of 150 to 200 TCR beta chains were listed by the study as associated with cytomegalovirus. According to a later genetic analysis, donors in an Asian-associated ancestry cluster had fewer N-insertions in productive TCRs than the roughly 700-donor mean. A later analysis found that HLA-associated TCR beta chains were more clonally expanded and had lower generation probabilities than equally common non-associated chains. In both the original and validation cohorts, the classifier was reported to diagnose cytomegalovirus status with high specificity and sensitivity. In an earlier analysis of 500 to 650 of the donors, most TCR beta V segments appeared in productive rearrangements about 87% or about 30% of the time, broadly matching IMGT annotations. A later analysis associated around 16,000 TCR beta sequences with specific HLA alleles at a false discovery rate of 0.05. A cluster of highly shared sequence variants was judged likely to represent a technical artifact of the sequencing pipeline. Because counts were too low, around 17 rarely observed V segments, including chromosome 9 orphons, were left out of the earlier analysis of a few hundred of the donors. Most TCR sequences were seen in very few donors, while some public TCRs were found in many individuals. Some IMGT-functional V segments, including TRBV6-2 and TRBV6-3, could not be distinguished by the 87-base-pair reads and were therefore excluded. Because HLA typing was unavailable for some donors at each locus, only the typed subset was used in association tests. Several of the top co-occurrence clusters appeared to be linked to parvovirus B19, influenza, CMV and Epstein-Barr virus, according to a later analysis. This cohort had only TCR beta chains sequenced, and the lack of alpha or paired-chain data limited which features could be detected. A later genetic analysis associated a missense DCLRE1C variant with V-gene and J-gene trimming of TCR beta chains, and an independent cohort replicated the association. According to the authors, the approach could potentially be generalized to other disease states and immunological phenotypes. Presence/absence analyses assumed roughly uniform sequencing depth across donors, an assumption that may not hold. A further reported finding was that TCR beta sequences accurately predicted the HLA-A and HLA-B alleles for most subjects in the first cohort. In vitro tests confirmed that three of the cytomegalovirus-associated TCR beta chains recognize cytomegalovirus antigens.

The cohort comprised around 700 healthy bone marrow donors. At the time of sampling, every cohort member was nominally healthy, though immune exposures that went unrecorded were likely present. The donor was CMV seropositive and was included in the group of 290 or so seropositive cohort members. A peripheral blood sample was provided by each donor, and peripheral blood mononuclear cells were used for TCR beta sequencing. The Qiagen DNeasy Blood Extraction Kit was used to extract genomic DNA from the blood cell samples. Libraries were prepared through the immunoSEQ multiplex PCR assay. A mixture of 60 forward primers for TCR Vbeta segments and 13 reverse primers for TCR Jbeta segments was used in the multiplex PCR. Amplification of the CDR3 region of rearranged TCR beta genes was performed with a multiplex PCR assay on genomic DNA. Amplified TCR beta libraries were sequenced as 87-base-pair reads on the Illumina HiSeq System. The original methods were these. A later analysis counted tens of millions of unique TCR beta chains across the roughly 700 repertoires, and some 11 million of these chains were shared by at least two donors. To remove PCR and sequencing errors, raw reads were error-corrected and collapsed into unique sequences using a nearest-neighbor algorithm that merged closely related sequences. To assign V, D and J gene segments, CDR3 sequences were aligned to IMGT reference sequences. Each retained sequence needed at least a six-nucleotide match to both a V gene segment and a J gene segment. A rearrangement was called productive if the CDR3 had no stop codons and remained in frame with V and J, and every other rearrangement was called non-productive. Following IMGT convention, CDR3 was defined as the stretch from the second conserved V-encoded cysteine up to the conserved J-encoded phenylalanine. Sequences without an unambiguous match to a single V gene segment were excluded from the earlier analysis of almost 600 of the donors. An earlier analysis of fewer than 750 of the donors classified V segments as functional when productive rearrangements were above 56.7% and as segregating when the standard deviation between donors was above 5%. A statistical classification framework was developed to diagnose cytomegalovirus status using the catalog of TCR beta chain sequences. In a later analysis, V and J genes were assigned by comparing TCR nucleotide sequences against IMGT/GENE-DB human TR gene sequences. In a later analysis, CDR3 sequences and most-parsimonious VDJ recombination scenarios were assigned using the TCRdist pipeline. A later analysis defined each TCR beta chain by its CDR3 amino acid sequence plus V-gene family, and excluded reads lacking a unique V-gene family. In a later analysis, 500 to 700 highly shared, low-generation-probability nucleotide sequences were removed to address suspected cross-contamination and a sequencing artifact. In a later analysis, a clonal expansion index was calculated for each public chain from normalized within-repertoire ranks of inferred template counts. In a later analysis, generation probabilities were computed using a VDJ recombination model fitted to out-of-frame rearrangements, and the results were checked against IGoR. A later analysis scored TCR-TCR, TCR-HLA and TCR-CMV co-occurrence with hypergeometric tests, applying a repertoire-size bias correction to TCR pairs. In a later analysis, false discovery rates were estimated by permuting HLA or CMV assignments 20 times. A later analysis grouped co-occurring TCRs with DBSCAN, adding TCRdist sequence similarity when clustering within HLA-allele-positive subsets. Repertoires with fewer than 30,000 or more than 120,000 public chains were left out of co-occurrence clustering, as were five repertoires with anomalous nucleotide sharing. TCRdb took over this immuneACCESS table, retaining in-frame rearrangements with V and J assigned. Such tables are incomplete; in checked studies, under half of the missing clones stem from an unresolved V gene, and the remainder is unexplained. D and trimming come from the DNA, and the V and J calls and clone size come from that table. The sample profile shows about 130,000 clones; 65% to 80% of them were found once. The biggest ten clones account for approximately 4.2% of the sample.

The CDR3 spans 15 residues, from the cysteine through the phenylalanine. The CDR3 DNA has 45 bases and is translated from base 1. Germline trimming amounts to 0 bases on V and 1 base on J, with 2 as the count of junction bases outside the gene matches. From a lookup of the germline V gene, CDR1 and CDR2 are SGHRS and YFSETQ. The chain uses TRBV5-1 and TRBJ2-7; TRBD2 agrees with 9 junctional bases. This clonotype was sampled from a male donor in good health and CMV-seropositive. Specimen: PBMCs. The bases read TGCGCCAGCAGCTTGGGACTAGCGGATTCCTACGAGCAGTACTTC. This codes for CASSLGLADSYEQYF.